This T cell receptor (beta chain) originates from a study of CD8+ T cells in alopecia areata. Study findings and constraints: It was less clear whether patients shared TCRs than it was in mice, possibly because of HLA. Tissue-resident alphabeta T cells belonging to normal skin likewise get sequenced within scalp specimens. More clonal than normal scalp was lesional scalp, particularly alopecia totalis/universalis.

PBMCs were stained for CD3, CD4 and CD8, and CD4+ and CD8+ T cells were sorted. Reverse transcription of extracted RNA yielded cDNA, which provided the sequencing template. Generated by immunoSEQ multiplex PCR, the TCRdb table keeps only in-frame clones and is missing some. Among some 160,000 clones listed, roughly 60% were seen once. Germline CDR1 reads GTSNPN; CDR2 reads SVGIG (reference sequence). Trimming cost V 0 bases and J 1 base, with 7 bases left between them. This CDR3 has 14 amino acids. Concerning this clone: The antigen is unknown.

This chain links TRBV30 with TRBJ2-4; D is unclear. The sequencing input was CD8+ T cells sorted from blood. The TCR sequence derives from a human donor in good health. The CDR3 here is CAWSVPGAKNIQYF. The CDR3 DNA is TGTGCCTGGAGTGTCCCCGGGGCCAAAAACATTCAGTACTTC. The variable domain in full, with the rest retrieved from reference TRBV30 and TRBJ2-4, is SQTIHQWPATLVQPVGSPLSLECTVEGTSNPNLYWYRQAAGRGLQLLFYSVGIGQISSEVPQNLSASRPQDRQFILSSKKLLLSDSGFYLCAWSVPGAKNIQYFGAGTRLSVL.